Following are 2 T cell receptor beta chains from one sample sequenced in a study of spatial heterogeneity in lung cancer. Time point reported: sample taken at primary tumor resection. Whole RNA came from tumor, nontumor lung or frozen PBMC and was sequenced without being sorted. TCRdb reanalysed the 5' RACE reads using MiXCR and keeps one entry per CDR3 protein. The data hold about 12,000 distinct CDR3 sequences, with about 13% observed a single time. Sequences were derived from PBMCs, sampled at surgery. Every receptor here comes from a female donor with early-stage non-small cell lung cancer.

This clonotype qualifies as medium-sized. The CDR3 region has the DNA TGCGCCAGCAGCCAAGGGGATCCCTACGAGCAGTACTTC. Translation gives CASSQGDPYEQYF. The chain uses TRBV4-1 and TRBJ2-7; the D is unclear. Per germline, CDR1 MGHRA and CDR2 YSYEKL. V was trimmed by 1 base and J by 2 bases, leaving 6 bases between them. The CDR3 runs 13 residues.

This clonotype is labeled as medium-sized. V usage is TRBV28 and J usage is TRBJ2-3; D remains ambiguous. The germline gives CDR1 MDHEN, CDR2 SYDVKM. With 5 bases removed from V and 0 bases from J, the gap between germline ends came to 15 bases. This CDR3 is 16 amino acids long. CDR3 residues: CASSLLRGASTDTQYF. CDR3 DNA: TGTGCCAGCAGTCTCCTCCGCGGCGCTAGCACAGATACGCAGTATTTT.